The 7 T cell receptor beta chains presented below share a single source sample, sequenced in a study of shared clonotypes between healthy human individuals. Generated by immunoSEQ multiplex PCR, the TCRdb table keeps only in-frame clones and is missing some. The sample holds some 1.5 million clones, 98% seen once. The sequencing sample was made of naive CD4+ T cells sorted from blood. Subset: CD45RA+ positively selected. The receptors were gathered from a man aged 25 to 40 in good health.

The chain recombines TRBV27 with TRBJ2-7, with 8 positions matching TRBD2. Germline V lookup: CDR1 MNHEY, CDR2 SMNVEV (reference sequence). V lost 0 bases and J lost 0; bases outside the gene matches: 10. The CDR3 has 18 residues. CDR3 nucleotide sequence: TGTGCCAGCAGTTTATCCCCCCCCCTGAGCGGGAGCTCCTACGAGCAGTACTTC. Residues: CASSLSPPLSGSSYEQYF.

The chain combines TRBV27 with TRBJ2-3, with D unclear. V was cut by 5 bases and J by 2 bases, with 8 bases left in between. CDR1 is MNHEY and CDR2 is SMNVEV in the germline V gene (reference sequence). CDR3 length equals 13 residues. CDR3 DNA: TGTGCCAGCAGTCCACAGCTCACAGATACGCAGTATTTT. It translates to CASSPQLTDTQYF.

V is TRBV28 and J is TRBJ2-2; the match to TRBD2 covers 10 bases. CDR1 and CDR2 from the germline V gene are MDHEN and SYDVKM. The trim removed 2 bases at V and 7 bases at J, leaving 7 bases unmatched. The CDR3 is made up of 16 amino acids. The CDR3 DNA sequence: TGTGCCAGCAGTTTAGTGGCTAGCGGGAGTTTCGGGGAGCTGTTTTTT. Protein: CASSLVASGSFGELFF.

V is TRBV2 and J is TRBJ2-1, with TRBD2 matching over 13 bases. V lost 2 bases, J lost 6 bases, and 4 bases stayed unmatched. The CDR3 is made up of 16 amino acids. CDR1 is SNHLY and CDR2 is FYNNEI in the germline V gene. The CDR3 loop reads CASSEPGLAGRNEQFF. DNA for the CDR3: TGTGCCAGCAGTGAACCGGGACTAGCGGGACGCAATGAGCAGTTCTTC.

The chain is built from TRBV7-9 and TRBJ2-1, with 12 bases aligning to TRBD2. Trimming at V came to 1 base and at J to 6 bases, leaving 13 bases not matched to a gene. This CDR3 is built from 19 residues. The V gene's germline CDR1 is SEHNR and CDR2 FQNEAQ (reference sequence). CDR3 residues: CASSLGRSSGRAGGNEQFF. The CDR3 DNA is TGTGCCAGCAGCTTAGGTCGGTCTAGCGGGAGGGCAGGTGGCAATGAGCAGTTCTTC.

The chain carries TRBV7-9 and TRBJ1-3; D is unresolved. V was clipped by 5 bases and J by 9 bases, with 14 bases between them. Germline CDR1 is SEHNR and CDR2 is FQNEAQ (reference sequence). This CDR3 region has 13 residues. This CDR3 is CASSPGVGATIYF. For the CDR3, the DNA is TGTGCCAGCAGCCCCGGGGTTGGAGCCACCATATATTTT.

The V call is TRBV19, the J call TRBJ2-1; TRBD2 matches at 11 bases. V lost 8 bases and J lost 3; bases outside the gene matches: 3. This CDR3 comprises 14 residues. Germline assignment: CDR1 LNHDA and CDR2 SQIVND (reference sequence). The CDR3 here is CASRLAGHYNEQFF. DNA of the CDR3: TGTGCCAGTCGACTAGCGGGACACTACAATGAGCAGTTCTTC.